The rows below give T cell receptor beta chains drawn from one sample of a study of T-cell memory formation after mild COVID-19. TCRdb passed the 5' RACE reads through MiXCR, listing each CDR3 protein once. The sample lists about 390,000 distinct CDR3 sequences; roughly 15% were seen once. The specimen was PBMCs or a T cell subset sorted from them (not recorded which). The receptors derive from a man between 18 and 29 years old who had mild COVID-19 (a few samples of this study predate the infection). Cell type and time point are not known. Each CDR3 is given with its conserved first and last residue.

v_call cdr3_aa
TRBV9 CASSANPTATSSPLHF
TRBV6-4 CASSETKGGRVHEQYF
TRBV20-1 CSAPGTSGELFF
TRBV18 CASSLQQEKDGYTF
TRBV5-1 CASSERGAPDTQYF
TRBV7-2 CASSPAATRPSTDTQYF
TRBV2 CASSDWALEGQPQHF
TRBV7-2 CASRPVSTSNTEAFF
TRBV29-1 CSVVERGDETQYF
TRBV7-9 CASSLAAGELFF
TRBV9 CASSVMPGANTEAFF
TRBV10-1 CASSESWTGNTGELFF
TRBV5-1 CASALGQGSTEELFF
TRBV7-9 CASSLAGVLTF
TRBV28 CASSPSTGTEAFF
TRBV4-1 CASSHRVQGELYF
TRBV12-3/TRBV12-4 CASSLYGQGAGFF
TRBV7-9 CASSRGTVDGYTF
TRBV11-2 CASKAGAGTEAFF